These 23 T cell receptor beta chains came from one sample sequenced in a study of blood T cell repertoires in COVID-19. The table came from immunoSEQ multiplex PCR; TCRdb's copy has only in-frame clones and leaves some out. The sample lists around 300,000 clones, 88% seen once, with around 2% in the top ten. Material for sequencing was PBMCs or T cells enriched from blood (not recorded which). These receptors all stem from a woman aged 55 to 70 in a cohort exposed to, infected with or recovered from COVID-19 (not recorded which).

CDR3 nucleotide sequence: TGTGCCACGCGCGGGACAGGGGGAAACATTCAGTACTTC. Translating gives CATRGTGGNIQYF. V and J are TRBV5-8 and TRBJ2-4; 11 bases are a match to TRBD1. V was pared by 9 bases and J by 6 bases, with 5 bases of the junction left unmatched. CDR1 SGHTS and CDR2 YDEGEE come from the germline V gene. The CDR3 consists of 13 residues.

This clone is a singleton in its sample. V is TRBV3-1 (or the pseudogene TRBV3-2) and J is TRBJ2-1, with 11 bases fitting TRBD2. In germline, CDR1 is LGHDT, CDR2 YNNKEL (reference sequence). CDR3 size: 17 residues. The junction had 4 bases not matched to a gene; V was cut back by 1 base and J by 2 bases. This chain's CDR3 is CASSQGGLAEPYNEQFF. Written as DNA, the CDR3 is TGTGCCAGCAGCCAAGGGGGACTAGCGGAACCCTACAATGAGCAGTTCTTC.

This chain uses TRBV5-5 with TRBJ2-7; 9 nucleotides align to TRBD2. V was pared by 0 bases and J by 0 bases, with 1 base of the junction left unmatched. The CDR3 consists of 15 residues. From germline, CDR1 is SGHKS and CDR2 YYEKEE (reference sequence). CDR3 region: CASSLGSGGSYEQYF. The CDR3 DNA follows: TGTGCCAGCAGCTTGGGTAGCGGGGGCTCCTACGAGCAGTACTTC.

The rearrangement joins TRBV13 to TRBJ2-1; D perhaps matches TRBD2 (5 bases). The CDR3 consists of 16 residues. Trimming took off 5 bases at V and 2 bases at J, with 16 bases between the two ends. Germline V gives CDR1 PRHDT, CDR2 FYEKMQ (reference sequence). This CDR3 is CASSLLDPAAYNEQFF. In DNA form, the CDR3 reads TGTGCCAGCAGCCTACTGGACCCAGCGGCCTACAATGAGCAGTTCTTC.

The chain couples TRBV5-4 to TRBJ2-5, with a weak D call TRBD2 (5 bases). V was clipped by 4 bases and J by 4 bases, with 14 bases between them. Germline V CDR1 and CDR2: SGHNT, YYREEE (reference sequence). This CDR3 spans 14 amino acids. The CDR3 region is CASSPDRRRETQYF. The DNA of the CDR3 is TGTGCCAGCAGCCCAGACCGGAGGCGAGAGACCCAGTACTTC.

The chain employs TRBV27 and TRBJ2-7, with D tentatively TRBD1 (6 bases). The CDR3 length is 14 residues. V gave up 3 bases and J gave up 2 bases, with 11 bases separating them. Germline V gene sequence: CDR1 MNHEY, CDR2 SMNVEV (reference sequence). The CDR3 sequence is CASSFGRGAYEQYF. CDR3 in DNA: TGTGCCAGCAGTTTTGGCAGGGGCGCCTACGAGCAGTACTTC.

The J gene is TRBJ1-2, the V gene TRBV24-1; D is ambiguous. The V and J ends lost 2 bases and 14 bases respectively, with 14 bases between them. The CDR3 has 12 amino acids. Germline-derived CDR1 and CDR2 are KGHDR and SFDVKD. The CDR3 nucleotides read TGTGCCACCAGTGATTCCCCCCCACTTCTGACCTTC. Protein product: CATSDSPPLLTF.

The chain joins TRBV28 to TRBJ1-3, with 12 bases lining up with TRBD1. The CDR3 runs to 18 residues. V gave up 5 bases and J gave up 2 bases; unmatched junction bases: 10. Germline CDR1 is MDHEN and CDR2 is SYDVKM. This chain's CDR3 is CASSPTGTGGRTGNTIYF. The CDR3 region has the DNA TGTGCCAGCAGTCCGACCGGGACAGGGGGCAGAACTGGAAACACCATATATTTT.

In this sample, this clone turned up once. This chain uses TRBV7-2 with TRBJ2-6, with TRBD2 as a possible D gene (5 bases). This CDR3 spans 16 amino acids. V gave up 2 bases and J gave up 4 bases, with 12 bases separating them. Germline-derived CDR1 and CDR2 are SGHTA and FQGNSA. The CDR3 DNA reads as TGTGCCAGCAGCTTAACGAGGGCGAGAGGGGCCAACGTCCTGACTTTC. It codes for CASSLTRARGANVLTF.

The chain links TRBV4-2 to TRBJ2-5; possible D gene TRBD2, 5 bases. This CDR3 has 16 residues. Trimming pared 0 bases from V and 1 base from J, leaving 12 bases between. Germline V lookup: CDR1 LGHNA, CDR2 YNFKEQ. CDR3 sequence (DNA): TGTGCCAGCAGCCAAGATTGGGCGAGCGGCCAAGAGACCCAGTACTTC. Its translation is CASSQDWASGQETQYF.

The rearrangement uses TRBV15 and TRBJ1-1; 9 nucleotides agree with TRBD1. Germline-derived CDR1 and CDR2 are LNHNV and YYDKDF (reference sequence). The trim removed 2 bases at V and 4 bases at J, leaving 5 bases unmatched. CDR3 size: 15 residues. This CDR3 reads CATSRKGQGSTEAFF. The CDR3 DNA reads as TGTGCCACCAGCAGAAAGGGACAGGGAAGCACTGAAGCTTTCTTT.

V gene TRBV12-5 combines with J gene TRBJ2-2; D might be TRBD1 (6 bases). There are 12 residues in the CDR3. V dropped 8 bases and J dropped 9 bases, with 13 bases sitting between them. Germline CDR1 is LGHNT and CDR2 is FRNRAP. The CDR3 spells CASSPRGWELFF. As DNA, the CDR3 is TGTGCTAGTTCCCCCAGGGGATGGGAGCTGTTTTTT.

This clone appeared a single time. The rearrangement uses TRBV5-1 and TRBJ2-7, with TRBD2 matching over 9 bases. Unmatched junction bases numbered 12, after V lost 6 bases and J lost 2 bases. Germline assignment: CDR1 SGHRS and CDR2 YFSETQ. CDR3 size: 16 residues. CDR3 protein: CASTRGSGSNPYEQYF. The DNA of the CDR3 is TGCGCCAGCACCCGGGGTAGCGGGAGTAACCCCTACGAGCAGTACTTC. The full variable domain, in which reference TRBV5-1 and TRBJ2-7 provide the parts outside the CDR3, is KAGVTQTPRYLIKTRGQQVTLSCSPISGHRSVSWYQQTPGQGLQFLFEYFSETQRNKGNFPGRFSGRQFSNSRSEMNVSTLELGDSALYLCASTRGSGSNPYEQYFGPGTRLTVT.

The rearrangement links TRBV19 to TRBJ1-6; D might be TRBD1 (5 bases). The V end was cut by 7 bases, the J end by 9 bases, with 16 bases between. Looked up from germline, CDR1 is LNHDA and CDR2 is SQIVND (reference sequence). The length of the CDR3 is 14 residues. CDR3 DNA: TGTGCCAGTAATGCAGGGTGGAAAAGTTCACCCCTCCACTTT. Amino acids: CASNAGWKSSPLHF.

The chain employs TRBV6-4 and TRBJ1-5; perhaps TRBD1 as D (5 bases). Germline lookup yields CDR1 MRHNA and CDR2 SNTAGT. With 0 bases removed from V and 0 bases from J, the gap between germline ends came to 21 bases. The CDR3 loop spans 20 amino acids. CDR3 DNA sequence: TGTGCCAGCAGTGACTCGAGACAGATCGATTTTATCTATAGCAATCAGCCCCAGCATTTT. Residues: CASSDSRQIDFIYSNQPQHF.

The rearrangement links TRBV11-3 to TRBJ2-3, with 7 bases that match TRBD2. The CDR3 length is 15 residues. The ends lost 0 bases at V and 3 bases at J; junction bases unmatched: 3. From germline, CDR1 is SGHNT and CDR2 YENEEA. In DNA form, the CDR3 reads TGTGCCAGCAGCTTAGATGGGGGGGTTACAGATACGCAGTATTTT. It encodes CASSLDGGVTDTQYF.

This clone turned up a few times. The V and J genes are TRBV25-1 and TRBJ2-4, with a weak D call TRBD2 (5 bases). CDR3 length: 12 residues. V lost 1 base and J lost 8, with 6 bases in between. Germline V gene data show CDR1 as MGHDK and CDR2 as SYGVNS. The CDR3 DNA sequence: TGTGCCAGCAGTGAATTGGAGGACATTCAGTACTTC. The encoded protein is CASSELEDIQYF.

This chain uses TRBV5-1 with TRBJ1-4; 10 bases match TRBD1. After removal of 1 base from V and 2 bases from J, the junction contained 2 bases not matched to a gene. The length of the CDR3 is 16 residues. The germline gives CDR1 SGHRS, CDR2 YFSETQ. DNA for the CDR3: TGCGCCAGCAGCTTGAGGGGACAGGGGACTAATGAAAAACTGTTTTTT. It specifies CASSLRGQGTNEKLFF.

V and J are TRBV18 and TRBJ2-3; TRBD1 matches at 8 bases. The CDR3 is 18 amino acids. CDR1 and CDR2 (germline): KGHSH, LQKENI. V was clipped by 2 bases and J by 4 bases; unmatched bases: 14. The CDR3 DNA reads as TGTGCCAGCTCACCAGAGGAACGGGTCAGGGGGCTTCCAGATACGCAGTATTTT. Translation gives CASSPEERVRGLPDTQYF.

The sample holds a few counts of this clone. V gene TRBV5-1 combines with J gene TRBJ2-7; 12 bases line up with TRBD1. The CDR3 loop spans 14 amino acids. Germline CDR1 SGHRS, CDR2 YFSETQ. V gave up 4 bases and J gave up 4 bases; unmatched junction bases: 3. The CDR3 reads CASSGGQGAYEQYF. The CDR3 coding sequence is TGCGCCAGCAGCGGGGGACAGGGGGCGTACGAGCAGTACTTC.

Comments on this clone: The sample contains more than one DNA sequence encoding this CDR3. This chain connects TRBV18 to TRBJ1-1, with D hard to call. This CDR3 spans 14 amino acids. Germline lookup yields CDR1 KGHSH and CDR2 LQKENI. Trimming took off 2 bases at V and 0 bases at J, with 7 bases between the two ends. The CDR3 loop is CASSPSQMNTEAFF. Written as DNA, the CDR3 is TGTGCCAGCTCACCAAGTCAGATGAACACTGAAGCTTTCTTT.

The chain is built from TRBV12-5 and TRBJ2-1; the D gene is possibly TRBD1 (5 bases). Trimming left V 2 bases short and J 0 bases short, with 17 bases between. The CDR3 consists of 18 residues. Germline V gene lookup returns CDR1 LGHNT and CDR2 FRNRAP. CDR3 sequence (DNA): TGTGCTAGTGGTTTGACCACCAAGACAGAGAGCTCCTACAATGAGCAGTTCTTC. Protein sequence: CASGLTTKTESSYNEQFF.

This clone was found a few times. This sequence joins TRBV19 and TRBJ1-1; maybe TRBD1 (5 bases). CDR3 length: 14 residues. V lost 5 bases, J lost 2 bases, and 12 bases lay in between. Germline CDR1 and CDR2: LNHDA and SQIVND (reference sequence). In DNA, the CDR3 is TGTGCCAGTAGTCTCGACAGTCTCAACACTGAAGCTTTCTTT. It yields the protein CASSLDSLNTEAFF.